This paragraph reports one TCR beta chain. Terminally differentiated effector memory CD45RA+ cells were excluded by CCR7 positive selection of CD45RO-negative cells. All participating donors were Caucasian adults from Nashville, Tennessee. The data originate from a study of shared clonotypes between healthy human individuals. Study summary: Each donor's CD8 memory used one plate, CD8 naive two, each CD4 subset three.

The data were produced by immunoSEQ multiplex PCR, yet TCRdb's version contains in-frame clones alone and is incomplete. The sample holds about 2.2 million clones, around 93% seen once. The CDR3 runs to 14 residues. Germline assignment: CDR1 LNHDA and CDR2 SQIVND (reference sequence). The V and J ends lost 5 bases and 0 bases respectively, with 11 bases between them. The sequence was obtained from a man aged 18 to 30 in good health. Some clones in this sample may be carry-over from other donors' samples. Sample: naive CD8+ T cells from PBMCs. J is TRBJ2-7 and V is TRBV19; no clear D gene. CDR3 residues: CASSHGTSSYEQYF. In DNA, the CDR3 is TGTGCCAGTAGTCATGGCACGAGCTCCTACGAGCAGTACTTC.